This TCR beta chain is drawn from a study of blood T cell repertoires in COVID-19. Study-wide context: The samples span acute and convalescent COVID-19 from the United States, Italy and Spain. T cells, B-cell-depleted T cells, or PBMCs provided the cDNA or gDNA that served as material.

The CDR3 totals 15 residues. The germline V gene encodes CDR1 SGHTS and CDR2 YDEGEE. The V segment lost 7 bases and the J segment 5 bases; nucleotides outside the gene matches: 15. In its sample, this clone was seen once. Clones were sequenced by immunoSEQ multiplex PCR, and TCRdb holds only the in-frame ones, with some missing. The data hold tens of thousands of clones, with around 90% observed a single time. The clonotype comes from a human donor with active COVID-19. The donor label of this sample is uncertain. The chain joins TRBV5-8 to TRBJ2-7; 7 bases agree with TRBD1. Sequencing was carried out using peripheral blood. CDR3 nucleotide sequence: TGTGCCAGCCTCCGATACAGGGGCGGTCATAACGAGCAGTACTTC. Protein product: CASLRYRGGHNEQYF.